This T cell receptor (beta chain) was captured in a study of identical twins. TCRdb re-called the 5' RACE reads through MiXCR, storing one row per CDR3 protein. The sample lists about 470,000 distinct CDR3 sequences, about 24% occurring once. This sample also belongs to another study, concerning T cells expressing NK-cell markers. This second study says: Similarly, these clonotypes led the CD3+CD56-NKG2C+ fraction as well in four donors.

Sequencing was performed on CD4+ T cells sorted from blood. This receptor was obtained from a woman younger than 35 in good health.

In nucleotides, the CDR3 is TGTGCCAGCTGTCTGCAGATGGGACTAGCGGTACCGAACACCGGGGAGCTGTTTTTT. This translates into CASCLQMGLAVPNTGELFF. The chain combines TRBV13 with TRBJ2-2; 11 bases agree with TRBD2. V lost 8 bases, J lost 0 bases, and 14 bases stayed unmatched. The germline V gene encodes CDR1 PRHDT and CDR2 FYEKMQ (reference sequence). The CDR3 contains 19 residues. The full variable domain, its missing parts supplied by reference TRBV13 and TRBJ2-2, is AAGVIQSPRHLIKEKRETATLKCYPIPRHDTVYWYQQGPGQDPQFLISFYEKMQSDKGSIPDRFSAQQFSDYHSELNMSSLELGDSALYFCASCLQMGLAVPNTGELFFGEGSRLTVL.